One TCR beta chain is described in this entry. Its antigen is undetermined. Relative to the germline gene, one junction end is altered; a read error may explain this. Germline V lookup: CDR1 MNHEY, CDR2 SVGAGI. This CDR3 has 15 amino acids. This record comes from a study of T cell repertoires in aging, cancer and after chemotherapy. The study, taken as a whole, reports: Untreated cancer patients had significantly lower blood TCR diversity than age-matched healthy donors.

Rearranged V-D-J TRB sequences were amplified with a mixed TRB-A/B primer pool. TCRdb itself ran the multiplex PCR reads through MiXCR, one entry per CDR3 protein. The sample records 9,500 or so distinct CDR3 sequences, around 22% being singletons. Peripheral blood genomic DNA, not sorted cells or RNA, was the template. The chain links TRBV6-5 to TRBJ1-5; TRBD1 is a possible D gene (5 bases). Sequenced material: blood. This clonotype was obtained from a human donor in good health. The CDR3, as DNA: TGTGCCAGCAGTCCCCGGGAGGGGCGCAATCAGCCCCAGCAATTT. Translating it yields CASSPREGRNQPQQF.